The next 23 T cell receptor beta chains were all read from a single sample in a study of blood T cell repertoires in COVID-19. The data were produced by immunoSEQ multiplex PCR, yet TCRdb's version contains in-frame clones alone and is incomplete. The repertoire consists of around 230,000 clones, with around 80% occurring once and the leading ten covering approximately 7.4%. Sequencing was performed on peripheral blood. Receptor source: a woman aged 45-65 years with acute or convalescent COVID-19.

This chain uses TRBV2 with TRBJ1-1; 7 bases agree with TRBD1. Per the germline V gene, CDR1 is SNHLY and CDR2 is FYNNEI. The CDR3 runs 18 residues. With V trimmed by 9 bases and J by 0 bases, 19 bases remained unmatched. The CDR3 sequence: CARPGQSLWRDLNTEAFF. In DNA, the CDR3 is TGTGCCAGGCCGGGACAGTCCCTCTGGCGGGACCTGAACACTGAAGCTTTCTTT.

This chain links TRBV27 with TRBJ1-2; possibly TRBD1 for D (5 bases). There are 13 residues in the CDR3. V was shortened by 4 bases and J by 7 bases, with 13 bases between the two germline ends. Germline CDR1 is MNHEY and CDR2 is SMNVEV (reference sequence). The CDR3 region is CASSSRVNAGYTF. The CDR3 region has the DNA TGTGCCAGCAGTTCCAGGGTGAATGCTGGCTACACCTTC.

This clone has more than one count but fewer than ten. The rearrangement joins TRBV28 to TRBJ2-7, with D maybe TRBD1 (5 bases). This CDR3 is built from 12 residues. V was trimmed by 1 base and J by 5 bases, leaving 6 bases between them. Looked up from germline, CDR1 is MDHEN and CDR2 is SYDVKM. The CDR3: CASSLLQDEQYF. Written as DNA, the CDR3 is TGTGCCAGCAGTTTATTACAGGACGAGCAGTACTTC.

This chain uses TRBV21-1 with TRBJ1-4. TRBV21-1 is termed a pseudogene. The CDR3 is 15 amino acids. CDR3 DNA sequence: TGTGCCAGCAGCAAAGCGGAGGGTGGTGGAGAAAAACTGTTTTTT. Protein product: CASSKAEGGGEKLFF.

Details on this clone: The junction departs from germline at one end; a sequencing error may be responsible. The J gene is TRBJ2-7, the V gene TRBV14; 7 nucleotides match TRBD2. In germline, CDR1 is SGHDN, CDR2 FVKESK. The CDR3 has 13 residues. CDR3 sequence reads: CASSQDRGGSLHF. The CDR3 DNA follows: TGTGCCAGCAGCCAAGACCGCGGCGGGAGCCTTCACTTC.

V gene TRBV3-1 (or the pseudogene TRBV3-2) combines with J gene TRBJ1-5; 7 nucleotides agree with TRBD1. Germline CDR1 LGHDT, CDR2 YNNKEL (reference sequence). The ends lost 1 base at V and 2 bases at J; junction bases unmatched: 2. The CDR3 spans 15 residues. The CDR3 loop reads CASSQGTGGNQPQHF. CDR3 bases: TGTGCCAGCAGCCAAGGGACAGGCGGCAATCAGCCCCAGCATTTT.

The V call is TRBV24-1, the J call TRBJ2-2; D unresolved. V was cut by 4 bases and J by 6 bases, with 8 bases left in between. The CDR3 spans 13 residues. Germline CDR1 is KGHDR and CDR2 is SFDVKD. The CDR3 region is CATSDYLAGELFF. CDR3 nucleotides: TGTGCCACCAGTGACTACCTCGCCGGGGAGCTGTTTTTT.

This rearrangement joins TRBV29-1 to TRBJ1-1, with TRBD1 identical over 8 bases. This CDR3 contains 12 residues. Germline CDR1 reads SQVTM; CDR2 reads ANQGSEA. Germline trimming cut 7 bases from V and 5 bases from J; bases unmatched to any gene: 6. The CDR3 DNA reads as TGCAGCGGAGGAACAGGGGGGACTGAAGCTTTCTTT. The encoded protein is CSGGTGGTEAFF.

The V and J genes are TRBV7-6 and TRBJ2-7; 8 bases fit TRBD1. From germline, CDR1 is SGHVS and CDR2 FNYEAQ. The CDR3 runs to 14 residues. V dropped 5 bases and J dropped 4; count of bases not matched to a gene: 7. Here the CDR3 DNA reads TGTGCCAGCAGCCAACAGGGGGTTGGGTACGAGCAGTACTTC. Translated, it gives CASSQQGVGYEQYF.

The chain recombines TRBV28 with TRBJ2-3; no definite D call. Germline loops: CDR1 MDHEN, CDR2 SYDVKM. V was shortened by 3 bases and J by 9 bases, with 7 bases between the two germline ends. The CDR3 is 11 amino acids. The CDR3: CASSFVRTQYF. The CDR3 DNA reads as TGTGCCAGCAGTTTCGTGAGGACGCAGTATTTT.

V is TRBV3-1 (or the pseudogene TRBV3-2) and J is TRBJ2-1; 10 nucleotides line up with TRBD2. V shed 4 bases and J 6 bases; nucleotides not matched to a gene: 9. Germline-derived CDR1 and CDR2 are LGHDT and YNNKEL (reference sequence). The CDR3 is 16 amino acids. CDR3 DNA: TGTGCCAGCAGCCTGCTGGGCCTAGCGGGGGCCAATGAGCAGTTCTTC. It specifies CASSLLGLAGANEQFF.

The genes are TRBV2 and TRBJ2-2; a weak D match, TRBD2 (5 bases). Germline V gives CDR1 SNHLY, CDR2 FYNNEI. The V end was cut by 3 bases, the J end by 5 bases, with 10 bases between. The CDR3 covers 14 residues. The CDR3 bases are TGTGCCAGCAGTGAGGACCGAGGGACCGGGGAGCTGTTTTTT. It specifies CASSEDRGTGELFF.

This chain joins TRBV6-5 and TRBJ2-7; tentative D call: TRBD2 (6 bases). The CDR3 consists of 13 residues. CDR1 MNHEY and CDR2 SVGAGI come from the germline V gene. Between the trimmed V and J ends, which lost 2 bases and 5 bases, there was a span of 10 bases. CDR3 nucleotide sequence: TGTGCCAGCAGTTACAGCGGGTTAAACGAGCAGTACTTC. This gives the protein CASSYSGLNEQYF.

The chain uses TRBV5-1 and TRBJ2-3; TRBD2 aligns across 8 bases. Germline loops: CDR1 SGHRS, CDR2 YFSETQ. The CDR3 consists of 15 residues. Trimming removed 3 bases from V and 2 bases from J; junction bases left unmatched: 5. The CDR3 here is CASSSLAVITDTQYF. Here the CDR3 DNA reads TGCGCCAGCAGCTCACTAGCGGTAATCACAGATACGCAGTATTTT.

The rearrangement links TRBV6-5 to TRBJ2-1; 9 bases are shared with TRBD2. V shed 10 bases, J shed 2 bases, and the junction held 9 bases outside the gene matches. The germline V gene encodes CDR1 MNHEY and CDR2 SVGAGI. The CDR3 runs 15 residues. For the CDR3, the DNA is TGTGCCACCACCGAGGCTAGCGGGGCCTACAATGAGCAGTTCTTC. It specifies CATTEASGAYNEQFF.

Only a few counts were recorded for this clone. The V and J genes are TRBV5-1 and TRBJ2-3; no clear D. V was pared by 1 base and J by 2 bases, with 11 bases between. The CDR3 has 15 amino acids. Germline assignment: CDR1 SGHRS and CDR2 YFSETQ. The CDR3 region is CASSLYDADTDTQYF. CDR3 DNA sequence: TGCGCCAGCAGCTTGTATGACGCGGACACAGATACGCAGTATTTT.

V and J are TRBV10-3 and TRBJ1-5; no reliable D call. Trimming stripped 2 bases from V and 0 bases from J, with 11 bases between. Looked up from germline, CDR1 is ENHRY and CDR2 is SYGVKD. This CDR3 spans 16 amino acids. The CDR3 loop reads CAISEAGPISNQPQHF. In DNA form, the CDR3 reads TGTGCCATCAGTGAGGCTGGTCCTATTAGCAATCAGCCCCAGCATTTT.

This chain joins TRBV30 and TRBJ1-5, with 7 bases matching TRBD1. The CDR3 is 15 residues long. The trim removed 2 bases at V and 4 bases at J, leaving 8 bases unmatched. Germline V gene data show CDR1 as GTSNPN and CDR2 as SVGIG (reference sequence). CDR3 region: CAWSTSAGGNQPQHF. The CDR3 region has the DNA TGTGCCTGGAGTACCTCTGCAGGGGGGAATCAGCCCCAGCATTTT.

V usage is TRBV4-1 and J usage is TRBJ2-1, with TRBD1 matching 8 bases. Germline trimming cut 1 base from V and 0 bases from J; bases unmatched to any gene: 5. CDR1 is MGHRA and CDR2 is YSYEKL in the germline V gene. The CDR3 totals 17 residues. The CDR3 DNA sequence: TGCGCCAGCAGCCAAGGGACAGGGAGGCGCTCCTACAATGAGCAGTTCTTC. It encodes CASSQGTGRRSYNEQFF.

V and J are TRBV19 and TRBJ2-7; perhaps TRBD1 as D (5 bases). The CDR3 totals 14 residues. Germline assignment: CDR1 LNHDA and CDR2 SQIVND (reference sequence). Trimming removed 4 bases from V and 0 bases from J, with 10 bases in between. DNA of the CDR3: TGTGCCAGTAGTAAACAGGCGAGCTCCTACGAGCAGTACTTC. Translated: CASSKQASSYEQYF.

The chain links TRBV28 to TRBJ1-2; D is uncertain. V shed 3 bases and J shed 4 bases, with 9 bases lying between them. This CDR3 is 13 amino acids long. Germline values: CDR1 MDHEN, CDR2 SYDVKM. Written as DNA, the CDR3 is TGTGCCAGCAGTTTCCCCGGGAGCTATGGCTACACCTTC. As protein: CASSFPGSYGYTF.

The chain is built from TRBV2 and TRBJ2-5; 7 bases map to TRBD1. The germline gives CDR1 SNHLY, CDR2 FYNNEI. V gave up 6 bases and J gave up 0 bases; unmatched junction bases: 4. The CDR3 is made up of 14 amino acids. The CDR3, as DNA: TGTGCCAGCAGGCAGACAGGGCACCAAGAGACCCAGTACTTC. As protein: CASRQTGHQETQYF.

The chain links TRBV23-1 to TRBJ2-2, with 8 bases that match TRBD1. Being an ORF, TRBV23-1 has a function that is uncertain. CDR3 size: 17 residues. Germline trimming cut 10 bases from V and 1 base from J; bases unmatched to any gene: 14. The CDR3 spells CATPRRGQVENTGELFF. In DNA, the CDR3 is TGCGCCACCCCAAGGAGGGGACAGGTGGAGAACACCGGGGAGCTGTTTTTT.